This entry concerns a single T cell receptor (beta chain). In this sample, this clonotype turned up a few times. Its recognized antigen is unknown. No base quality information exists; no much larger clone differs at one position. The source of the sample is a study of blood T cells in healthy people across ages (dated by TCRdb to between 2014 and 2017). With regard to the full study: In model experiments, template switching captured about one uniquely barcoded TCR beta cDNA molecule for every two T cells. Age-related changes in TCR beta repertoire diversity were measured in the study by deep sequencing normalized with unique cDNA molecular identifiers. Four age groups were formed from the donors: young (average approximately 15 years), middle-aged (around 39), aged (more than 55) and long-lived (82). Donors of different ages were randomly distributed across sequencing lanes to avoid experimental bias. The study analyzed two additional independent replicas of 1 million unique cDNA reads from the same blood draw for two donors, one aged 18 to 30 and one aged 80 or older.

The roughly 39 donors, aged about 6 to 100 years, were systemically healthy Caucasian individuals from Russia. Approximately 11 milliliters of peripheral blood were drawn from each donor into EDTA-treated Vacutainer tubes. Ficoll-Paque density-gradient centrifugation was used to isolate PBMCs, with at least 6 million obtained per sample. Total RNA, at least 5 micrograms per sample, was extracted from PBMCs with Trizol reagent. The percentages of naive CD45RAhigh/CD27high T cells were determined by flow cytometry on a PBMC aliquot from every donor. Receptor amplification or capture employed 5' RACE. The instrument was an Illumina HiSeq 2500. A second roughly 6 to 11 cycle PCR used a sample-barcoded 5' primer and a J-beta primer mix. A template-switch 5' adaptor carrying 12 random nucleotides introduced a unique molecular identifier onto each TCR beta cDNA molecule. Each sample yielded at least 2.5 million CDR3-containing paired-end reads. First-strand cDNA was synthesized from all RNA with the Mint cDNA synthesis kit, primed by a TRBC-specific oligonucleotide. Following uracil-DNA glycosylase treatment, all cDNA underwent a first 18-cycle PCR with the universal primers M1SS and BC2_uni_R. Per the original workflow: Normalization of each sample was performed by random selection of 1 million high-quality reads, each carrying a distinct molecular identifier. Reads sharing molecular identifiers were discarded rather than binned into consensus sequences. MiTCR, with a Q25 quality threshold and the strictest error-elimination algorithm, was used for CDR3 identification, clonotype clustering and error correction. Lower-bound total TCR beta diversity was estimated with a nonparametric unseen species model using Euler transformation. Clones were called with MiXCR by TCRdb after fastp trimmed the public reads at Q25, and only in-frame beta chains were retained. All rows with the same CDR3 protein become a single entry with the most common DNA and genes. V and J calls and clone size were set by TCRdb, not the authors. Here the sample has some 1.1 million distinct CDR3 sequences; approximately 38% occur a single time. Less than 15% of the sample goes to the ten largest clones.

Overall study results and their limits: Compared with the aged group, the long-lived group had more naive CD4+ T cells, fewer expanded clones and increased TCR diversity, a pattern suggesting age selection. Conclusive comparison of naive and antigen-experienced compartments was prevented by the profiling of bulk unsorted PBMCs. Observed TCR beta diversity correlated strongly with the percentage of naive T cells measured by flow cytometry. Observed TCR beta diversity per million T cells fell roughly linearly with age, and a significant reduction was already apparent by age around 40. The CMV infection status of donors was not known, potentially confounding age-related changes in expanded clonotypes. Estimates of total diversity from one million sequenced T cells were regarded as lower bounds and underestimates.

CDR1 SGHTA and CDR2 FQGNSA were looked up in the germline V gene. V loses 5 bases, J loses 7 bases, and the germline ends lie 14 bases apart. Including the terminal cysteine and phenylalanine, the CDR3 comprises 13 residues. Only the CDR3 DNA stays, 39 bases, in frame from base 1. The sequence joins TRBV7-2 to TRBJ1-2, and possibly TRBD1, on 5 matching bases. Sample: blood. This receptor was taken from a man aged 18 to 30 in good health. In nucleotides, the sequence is TGTGCCAGCAGCCAGGGCGTGGGGAGTGGCTACACCTTC. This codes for CASSQGVGSGYTF.